A selection of T cell receptor beta chains follows, all from one sample in a study of blood T cell repertoires in COVID-19. The repertoire was sequenced with immunoSEQ multiplex PCR; TCRdb's copy has only in-frame clones and lacks some. Among some 250,000 clones listed, approximately 91% were seen once. Sequenced sample: PBMCs or T cells enriched from blood (not recorded which). Source of these receptors: a middle-aged woman with acute COVID-19. Each CDR3 is given with its conserved first and last residue. The D gene is left open where the match is weak. Clone sizes are given selectively: once, few, many, or a class where the clone is expanded.

clone size | CDR3 length | J gene | V gene | D gene | CDR3 protein | CDR3 DNA
- | 16 | TRBJ2-2 | TRBV11-2 | TRBD2 | CASSSRTSQNTGELFF | TGTGCCAGCAGCTCCCGGACTAGTCAAAACACCGGGGAGCTGTTTTTT
- | 15 | TRBJ2-7 | TRBV3-1/TRBV3-2 | - | CASSQDVVRSREQYF | TGTGCCAGCAGCCAAGATGTTGTCCGGTCTCGGGAGCAGTACTTC
- | 14 | TRBJ2-1 | TRBV7-9 | - | CASSFGEMNNEQFF | TGTGCCAGCAGCTTCGGGGAAATGAACAATGAGCAGTTCTTC
- | 15 | TRBJ2-1 | TRBV28 | - | CASSLSSPRGNEQFF | TGTGCCAGCAGTTTGTCTAGCCCACGCGGGAATGAGCAGTTCTTC
- | 14 | TRBJ1-5 | TRBV5-5 | - | CASSLVNINQPQHF | TGTGCCAGCAGCTTGGTTAACATTAATCAGCCCCAGCATTTT
- | 16 | TRBJ2-1 | TRBV18 | TRBD1 | CASSPVGQVLRDEQFF | TGTGCCAGCTCACCGGTGGGACAGGTCCTTCGGGATGAGCAGTTCTTC
- | 11 | TRBJ2-5 | TRBV7-9 | - | CASSSLETQYF | TGTGCCAGCAGCTCCCTGGAGACCCAGTACTTC
- | 13 | TRBJ1-2 | TRBV12-5 | - | CASGPGLPYGYTF | TGTGCTAGTGGTCCGGGACTACCCTATGGCTACACCTTC
- | 17 | TRBJ2-1 | TRBV24-1 | TRBD2 | CATSDLGSGSSYNEQFF | TGTGCCACCAGTGATTTAGGTAGCGGGAGCTCCTACAATGAGCAGTTCTTC
- | 13 | TRBJ1-1 | TRBV19 | - | CASSIPRVAEAFF | TGTGCCAGTAGTATCCCCAGGGTGGCTGAAGCTTTCTTT
once | 18 | TRBJ2-1 | TRBV15 | TRBD2 | CATSREWSSGGSYNEQFF | TGTGCCACCAGCCGAGAATGGTCTAGCGGGGGGTCTTACAATGAGCAGTTCTTC
- | 11 | TRBJ1-1 | TRBV2 | - | CASSEWQGAFF | TGTGCCAGCAGTGAATGGCAGGGCGCTTTCTTT
- | 15 | TRBJ2-3 | TRBV19 | - | CASSTYLTSTDTQYF | TGTGCCAGTAGTACCTACTTGACTAGCACAGATACGCAGTATTTT
- | 15 | TRBJ1-2 | TRBV6-5 | TRBD1 | CASSSRDSLKPGYTF | TGTGCCAGCAGTTCTCGGGACAGCCTAAAGCCAGGCTACACCTTC
- | 15 | TRBJ1-5 | TRBV28 | - | CASSKTGTGDQPQHF | TGTGCCAGCAGTAAGACCGGGACGGGAGATCAGCCCCAGCATTTT